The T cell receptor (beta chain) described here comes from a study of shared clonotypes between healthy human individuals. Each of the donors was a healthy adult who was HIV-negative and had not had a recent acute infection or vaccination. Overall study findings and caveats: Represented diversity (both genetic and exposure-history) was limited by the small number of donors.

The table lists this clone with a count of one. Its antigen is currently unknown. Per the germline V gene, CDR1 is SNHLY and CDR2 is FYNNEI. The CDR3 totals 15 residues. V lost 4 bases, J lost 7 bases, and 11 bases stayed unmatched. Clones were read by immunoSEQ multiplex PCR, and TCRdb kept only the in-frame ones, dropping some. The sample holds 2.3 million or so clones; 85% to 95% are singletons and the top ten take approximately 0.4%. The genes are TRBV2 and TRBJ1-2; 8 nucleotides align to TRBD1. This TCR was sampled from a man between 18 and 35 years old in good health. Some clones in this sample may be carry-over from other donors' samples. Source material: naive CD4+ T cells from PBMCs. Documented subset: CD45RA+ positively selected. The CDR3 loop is CASSVRSRGQGGYTF. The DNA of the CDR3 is TGTGCCAGCAGTGTAAGGTCCAGGGGGCAAGGTGGCTACACCTTC.